Listed here are 28 T cell receptor beta chains from one sample, sequenced in a study of shared clonotypes between healthy human individuals. Some clones are missing from TCRdb's copy, which holds only in-frame ones; the method was immunoSEQ multiplex PCR. The sample gives about 2.2 million clones, about 94% of which show up once; about 1.7% is in the top ten. Selected positively for CCR7 and CD45RO-negative, naive CD8 cells excluded terminally differentiated effector memory CD45RA+ cells. Sequences were obtained from naive CD8+ T cells from PBMCs. The receptors were gathered from a man between 18 and 29 years old in good health. Some clones in this sample may be carry-over from other donors' samples.

On this clone itself: Other DNA sequences of this sample code for an identical CDR3. The CDR3 is CASSWGNTEAFF. CDR3 coding DNA: TGTGCCAGCAGCTGGGGTAACACTGAAGCTTTCTTT. This chain links TRBV7-9 with TRBJ1-1, with D uncertain. In germline, CDR1 is SEHNR, CDR2 FQNEAQ (reference sequence). The V end was cut by 4 bases, the J end by 2 bases, with 5 bases between. CDR3 length: 12 amino acids.

V gene TRBV6-5 combines with J gene TRBJ2-1; possible D gene TRBD1, 6 bases. CDR3 length equals 13 residues. CDR1 and CDR2 from the germline V gene are MNHEY and SVGAGI. With 0 bases removed from V and 10 bases from J, the gap between germline ends came to 10 bases. CDR3 DNA: TGTGCCAGCAGTTACTCCGACAGGATCGAGCAGTTCTTC. It codes for CASSYSDRIEQFF.

This clone was observed once. This chain links TRBV7-8 with TRBJ2-7; 10 bases match TRBD2. V gave up 6 bases and J gave up 1 base; unmatched junction bases: 12. Per the germline V gene, CDR1 is SGHVS and CDR2 is FQNEAQ. This CDR3 is built from 17 residues. CDR3 DNA: TGTGCCAGCAGAGGACCCCCGGGACTAGCGAAGTCCTACGAGCAGTACTTC. Translating it yields CASRGPPGLAKSYEQYF.

J is TRBJ2-2 and V is TRBV19, with 9 bases matching TRBD1. J was trimmed by 7 bases and V by 7 bases; bases with no gene match: 7. The germline gives CDR1 LNHDA, CDR2 SQIVND (reference sequence). The CDR3 contains 14 residues. The CDR3 DNA reads as TGTGCCAGTATGGGACAGGGAAGGTTCGGGGAGCTGTTTTTT. Translated, it gives CASMGQGRFGELFF.

This rearrangement joins TRBV4-2 to TRBJ2-1, with 8 bases fitting TRBD2. Germline V gene sequence: CDR1 LGHNA, CDR2 YNFKEQ. The CDR3 has 16 residues. V was pared by 4 bases and J by 10 bases, with 15 bases of the junction left unmatched. The CDR3 DNA follows: TGTGCCAGCAGCCGTACGTTTGCGGGAGGCGCGGAGGAGCAGTTCTTC. This translates into CASSRTFAGGAEEQFF.

J is TRBJ1-3 and V is TRBV28, with 8 bases lining up with TRBD1. This CDR3 has 15 residues. V shed 6 bases and J 2 bases; nucleotides not matched to a gene: 6. Looked up from germline, CDR1 is MDHEN and CDR2 is SYDVKM. The CDR3 DNA reads TGTGCCAGCAGCCAGATACAGGGGGCTGGAAACACCATATATTTT. Amino acids: CASSQIQGAGNTIYF.

With regard to this clone: Other nucleotide sequences in the sample specify the same CDR3. V gene TRBV29-1 combines with J gene TRBJ2-2; D may be TRBD1 (6 bases). Between the trimmed V and J ends, which lost 5 bases and 3 bases, there was a span of 7 bases. CDR1 is SQVTM, CDR2 ANQGSEA, per germline. The CDR3 is 12 amino acids. CDR3 in amino acids: CSVRTDTGELFF. CDR3 coding DNA: TGCAGCGTTAGGACAGACACCGGGGAGCTGTTTTTT.

The V gene is TRBV27, the J gene TRBJ2-1, with 9 bases lining up with TRBD2. Germline loops: CDR1 MNHEY, CDR2 SMNVEV (reference sequence). The junction had 13 bases not matched to a gene; V was cut back by 6 bases and J by 7 bases. CDR3 length: 16 amino acids. CDR3 DNA: TGTGCCAGCAGCCCGGAGGGTAGCGGGAGTGAGAATGAGCAGTTCTTC. It encodes CASSPEGSGSENEQFF.

J is TRBJ1-2 and V is TRBV29-1, with D uncertain. CDR3 length equals 19 residues. The germline gives CDR1 SQVTM, CDR2 ANQGSEA. V lost 1 base and J 1 base, leaving 25 bases between the germline ends. The CDR3 reads CSVEGTIGRAASNNYGYTF. Here the CDR3 DNA reads TGCAGCGTTGAAGGCACAATAGGGAGGGCTGCCTCAAATAACTATGGCTACACCTTC.

This clone was recorded a few times. The DNA of the CDR3 is TGTGCCAGCAGTGACGGGCGGAATGAGCAGTTCTTC. Translation: CASSDGRNEQFF. This chain uses TRBV6-4 with TRBJ2-1; D remains unclear. Trimming cost V 2 bases and J 7 bases, with 6 bases left between them. Germline V lookup: CDR1 MRHNA, CDR2 SNTAGT. The CDR3 runs to 12 residues.

The chain uses TRBV4-3 and TRBJ2-7; D is perhaps TRBD2 (6 bases). Germline-derived CDR1 and CDR2 are LGHNA and YSLEER. This CDR3 contains 15 residues. The V and J ends lost 1 base and 3 bases respectively, with 13 bases between them. The CDR3 protein is CASSQGRAEYYEQYF. The CDR3 bases are TGCGCCAGCAGCCAAGGGAGGGCGGAGTACTACGAGCAGTACTTC.

This chain links TRBV9 with TRBJ2-3; D unresolved. Trimming left V 4 bases short and J 9 bases short, with 12 bases between. Germline loops: CDR1 SGDLS, CDR2 YYNGEE. The CDR3 contains 12 residues. The CDR3 sequence: CASSSPSGTQYF. CDR3 in DNA: TGTGCCAGCAGCTCCCCCTCAGGAACGCAGTATTTT.

A note on this clone: Other nucleotide sequences in the sample specify the same CDR3. The genes are TRBV27 and TRBJ2-7; D remains unclear. The CDR3 has 13 residues. Looked up from germline, CDR1 is MNHEY and CDR2 is SMNVEV (reference sequence). The germline V and J ends were trimmed by 3 bases and 4 bases, with 10 bases remaining between them. The CDR3 protein is CASSLGLRYEQYF. DNA for the CDR3: TGTGCCAGCAGTTTGGGTCTACGGTACGAGCAGTACTTC.

This chain joins TRBV27 and TRBJ2-5; D remains unclear. CDR1 and CDR2 from the germline V gene are MNHEY and SMNVEV (reference sequence). The germline V and J ends were trimmed by 6 bases and 5 bases, with 16 bases remaining between them. This CDR3 spans 14 amino acids. The CDR3 sequence is CASSPFRFGETQYF. In nucleotides, the CDR3 is TGTGCCAGCAGCCCCTTTAGGTTCGGGGAGACCCAGTACTTC.

The V gene is TRBV2, the J gene TRBJ2-7, with D hard to call. V shed 2 bases and J shed 3 bases, with 8 bases lying between them. CDR3 size: 13 residues. Germline V lookup: CDR1 SNHLY, CDR2 FYNNEI. CDR3: CASSERWNYEQYF. Written as DNA, the CDR3 is TGTGCCAGCAGTGAAAGGTGGAACTACGAGCAGTACTTC.

This chain connects TRBV11-3 to TRBJ1-3, with unresolved D. The V end was cut by 0 bases, the J end by 4 bases, with 4 bases between. Germline CDR1 and CDR2: SGHNT and YENEEA. CDR3 length: 13 residues. The CDR3 loop reads CASSLDRGNTIYF. The CDR3 DNA is TGTGCCAGCAGCTTAGACAGAGGAAACACCATATATTTT.

For the CDR3, the DNA is TGTGCCATCAGTGACCAAGCGGGAGGATTGGATGAGCAGTTCTTC. Amino acids: CAISDQAGGLDEQFF. The V call is TRBV10-3, the J call TRBJ2-1; 9 bases match TRBD2. The CDR3 covers 15 residues. V was clipped by 3 bases and J by 8 bases; unmatched bases: 8. The germline CDR1 and CDR2 sequences are ENHRY and SYGVKD.

V is TRBV9 and J is TRBJ1-4, with a weak D call TRBD1 (5 bases). The CDR3 has 14 residues. V gave up 0 bases and J gave up 6 bases, with 9 bases separating them. Germline loops: CDR1 SGDLS, CDR2 YYNGEE. The CDR3 spells CASSVGWGDEKLFF. The DNA of the CDR3 is TGTGCCAGCAGCGTAGGGTGGGGGGATGAAAAACTGTTTTTT. Variable domain in full (rest from reference TRBV9 and TRBJ1-4): DSGVTQTPKHLITATGQRVTLRCSPRSGDLSVYWYQQSLDQGLQFLIQYYNGEERAKGNILERFSAQQFPDLHSELNLSSLELGDSALYFCASSVGWGDEKLFFGSGTQLSVL.

V is TRBV9 and J is TRBJ2-5; D is possibly TRBD1 (5 bases). CDR1 and CDR2 from the germline V gene are SGDLS and YYNGEE. The length of the CDR3 is 14 residues. The germline V and J ends were trimmed by 3 bases and 1 base, with 10 bases remaining between them. The CDR3 DNA reads TGTGCCAGCAGCGCATACAGGAGCCAAGAGACCCAGTACTTC. It translates to CASSAYRSQETQYF.

This chain's CDR3 is CASSYSSQYTYNEQFF. The CDR3 coding sequence is TGTGCCAGCAGTTATAGTAGTCAGTATACCTACAATGAGCAGTTCTTC. The chain is built from TRBV6-6 and TRBJ2-1; no reliable D call. The CDR3 loop spans 16 amino acids. Trimming stripped 3 bases from V and 2 bases from J, with 14 bases between. Looked up from germline, CDR1 is MNHNY and CDR2 is SVGAGI (reference sequence).

This clone was observed a single time. The rearrangement joins TRBV10-3 to TRBJ1-1; no clear D. This CDR3 is built from 12 residues. V lost 7 bases and J 4 bases, leaving 10 bases between the germline ends. The V gene's germline CDR1 is ENHRY and CDR2 SYGVKD. The CDR3 reads CAITSDGTEAFF. For the CDR3, the DNA is TGTGCCATCACAAGCGACGGCACTGAAGCTTTCTTT.

This clone showed up just once. V is TRBV28 and J is TRBJ1-2, with D hard to call. V lost 2 bases to trimming and J lost 6 bases, with 13 bases between them. CDR1 is MDHEN and CDR2 is SYDVKM in the germline V gene. CDR3 length equals 14 residues. Written as DNA, the CDR3 is TGTGCCAGCAGTTTAATGGCCGGGGATGATGGCTACACCTTC. Amino acid sequence: CASSLMAGDDGYTF.

J is TRBJ2-3 and V is TRBV7-9; 11 positions agree with TRBD2. Germline V gene sequence: CDR1 SEHNR, CDR2 FQNEAQ (reference sequence). With 6 bases clipped from V and 7 bases from J, the junction kept 21 bases outside the gene matches. The CDR3 covers 19 residues. CDR3 sequence: CASRTGQGELAGEGHTQYF. CDR3 coding DNA: TGTGCCAGCAGAACTGGACAGGGCGAACTAGCGGGAGAGGGCCATACGCAGTATTTT.

The chain has TRBV7-3 and TRBJ2-7; the match to TRBD1 covers 8 bases. This CDR3 region has 13 residues. Germline V gives CDR1 SGHTA, CDR2 FQGTGA. The trim removed 5 bases at V and 6 bases at J, leaving 6 bases unmatched. CDR3 coding DNA: TGTGCCAGCAGCGCGACAGGGGCGAGCGAGCAGTACTTC. It encodes CASSATGASEQYF. The complete variable domain, with remaining parts taken from reference TRBV7-3 and TRBJ2-7, reads GAGVSQTPSNKVTEKGKYVELRCDPISGHTALYWYRQSLGQGPEFLIYFQGTGAADDSGLPNDRFFAVRPEGSVSTLKIQRTERGDSAVYLCASSATGASEQYFGPGTRLTVT.

The chain combines TRBV5-5 with TRBJ2-7; D possibly corresponds to TRBD1 (5 bases). The V end lost 5 bases, the J end lost 6 bases, and 24 bases lay between the germline ends. CDR1 SGHKS and CDR2 YYEKEE come from the germline V gene (reference sequence). The CDR3 totals 16 residues. CDR3 sequence (DNA): TGTGCCAGCAGAAGAGGACAACGCCAGACGGCTGGCGAGCAGTACTTC. Amino acid sequence: CASRRGQRQTAGEQYF.

The V and J genes are TRBV5-1 and TRBJ2-1; D possibly corresponds to TRBD1 (5 bases). Germline assignment: CDR1 SGHRS and CDR2 YFSETQ. Trimming removed 4 bases at V and 3 bases at J, with 14 bases between. The CDR3 is 15 amino acids. CDR3 protein: CASSQRFDSYNEQFF. CDR3 coding DNA: TGCGCCAGCAGCCAACGATTCGACAGCTACAATGAGCAGTTCTTC.

Comments on this clone: This specimen includes other DNA sequences encoding the same CDR3. The V call is TRBV27, the J call TRBJ2-1; D perhaps matches TRBD2 (5 bases). CDR1 and CDR2 (germline): MNHEY, SMNVEV (reference sequence). This CDR3 has 15 residues. V was shortened by 0 bases and J by 3 bases, with 9 bases between the two germline ends. The CDR3 sequence: CASSLSSRGYNEQFF. CDR3 DNA sequence: TGTGCCAGCAGTTTATCGTCCCGGGGCTACAATGAGCAGTTCTTC.

The chain carries TRBV2 and TRBJ1-4; D perhaps matches TRBD1 (6 bases). Trimming took 0 bases from V and 8 from J, leaving 19 bases between them. The CDR3 is 17 amino acids. Germline CDR1 and CDR2: SNHLY and FYNNEI. The CDR3, as DNA: TGTGCCAGCAGTGAAGCGCTTCAAGGGGGGGAGGACGAAAAACTGTTTTTT. Its protein product is CASSEALQGGEDEKLFF.